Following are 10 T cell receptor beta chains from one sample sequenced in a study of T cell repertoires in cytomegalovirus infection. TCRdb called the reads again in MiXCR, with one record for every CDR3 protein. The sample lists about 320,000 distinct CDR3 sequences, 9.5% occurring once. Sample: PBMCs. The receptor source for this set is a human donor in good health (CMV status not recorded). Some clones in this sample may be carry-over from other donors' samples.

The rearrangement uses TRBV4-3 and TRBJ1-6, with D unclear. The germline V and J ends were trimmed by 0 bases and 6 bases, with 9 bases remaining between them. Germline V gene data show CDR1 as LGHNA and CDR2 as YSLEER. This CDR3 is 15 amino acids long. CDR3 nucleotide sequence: TGCGCCAGCAGCCAAGAAGGAGGGTTTAATTCACCCCTCCACTTT. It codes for CASSQEGGFNSPLHF.

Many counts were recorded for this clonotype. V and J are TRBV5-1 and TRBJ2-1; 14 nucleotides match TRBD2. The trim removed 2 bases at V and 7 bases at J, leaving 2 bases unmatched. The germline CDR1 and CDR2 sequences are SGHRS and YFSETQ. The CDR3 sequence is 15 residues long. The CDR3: CASSFGLAGGNEQFF. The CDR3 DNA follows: TGCGCCAGCAGCTTTGGACTAGCGGGAGGTAATGAGCAGTTCTTC.

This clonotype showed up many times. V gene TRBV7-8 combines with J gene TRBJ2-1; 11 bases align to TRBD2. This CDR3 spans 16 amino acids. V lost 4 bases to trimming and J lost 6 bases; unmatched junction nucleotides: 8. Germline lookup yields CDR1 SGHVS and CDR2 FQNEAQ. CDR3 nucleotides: TGTGCCAGCAGCTCGAATAGCGGGAGGGCCCCCAATGAGCAGTTCTTC. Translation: CASSSNSGRAPNEQFF.

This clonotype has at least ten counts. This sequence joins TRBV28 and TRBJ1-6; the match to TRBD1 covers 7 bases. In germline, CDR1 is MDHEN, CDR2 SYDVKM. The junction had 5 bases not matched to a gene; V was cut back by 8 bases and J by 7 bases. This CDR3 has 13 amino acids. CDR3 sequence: CASRGQENSPLHF. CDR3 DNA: TGTGCCAGCCGCGGACAGGAGAATTCACCCCTCCACTTT.

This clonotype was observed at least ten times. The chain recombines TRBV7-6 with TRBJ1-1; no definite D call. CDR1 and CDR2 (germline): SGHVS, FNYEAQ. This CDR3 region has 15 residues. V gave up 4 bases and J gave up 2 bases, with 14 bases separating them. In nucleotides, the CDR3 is TGTGCCAGCAGCTCCCCCGGAGGGCTCAACACTGAAGCTTTCTTT. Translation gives CASSSPGGLNTEAFF.

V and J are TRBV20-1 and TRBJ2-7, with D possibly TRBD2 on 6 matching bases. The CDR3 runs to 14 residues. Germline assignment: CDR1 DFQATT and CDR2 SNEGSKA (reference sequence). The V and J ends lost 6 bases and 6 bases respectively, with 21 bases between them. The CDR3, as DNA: TGCAGTGCCCCCCTGGAGCGAGGAGGGCGCGAGCAGTACTTC. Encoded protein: CSAPLERGGREQYF.

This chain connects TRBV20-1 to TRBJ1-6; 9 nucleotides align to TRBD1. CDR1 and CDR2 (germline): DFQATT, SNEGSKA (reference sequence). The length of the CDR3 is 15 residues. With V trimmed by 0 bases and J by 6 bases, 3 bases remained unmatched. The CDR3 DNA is TGCAGTGCTAGAGATGGGGGACAGGGTAATTCACCCCTCCACTTT. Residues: CSARDGGQGNSPLHF.

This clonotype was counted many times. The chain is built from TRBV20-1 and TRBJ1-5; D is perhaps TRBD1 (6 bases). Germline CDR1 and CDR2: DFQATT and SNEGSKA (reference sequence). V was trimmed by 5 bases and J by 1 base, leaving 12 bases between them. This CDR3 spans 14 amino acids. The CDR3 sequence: CSAQEGVSNQPQHF. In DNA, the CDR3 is TGCAGTGCTCAGGAGGGGGTGAGCAATCAGCCCCAGCATTTT.

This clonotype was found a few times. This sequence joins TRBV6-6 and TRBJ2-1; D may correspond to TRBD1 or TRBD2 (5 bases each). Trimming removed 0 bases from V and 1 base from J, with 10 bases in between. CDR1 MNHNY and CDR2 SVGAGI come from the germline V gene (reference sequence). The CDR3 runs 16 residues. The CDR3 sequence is CASSYSKGRSYNEQFF. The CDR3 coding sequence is TGTGCCAGCAGTTACTCGAAGGGGAGATCCTACAATGAGCAGTTCTTC.

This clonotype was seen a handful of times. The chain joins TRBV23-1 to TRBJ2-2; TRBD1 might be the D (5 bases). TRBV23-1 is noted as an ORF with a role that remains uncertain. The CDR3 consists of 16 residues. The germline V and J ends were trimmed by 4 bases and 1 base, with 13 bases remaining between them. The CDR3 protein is CASSRGAEKNTGELFF. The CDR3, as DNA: TGCGCCAGCAGTCGTGGGGCAGAAAAGAACACCGGGGAGCTGTTTTTT.